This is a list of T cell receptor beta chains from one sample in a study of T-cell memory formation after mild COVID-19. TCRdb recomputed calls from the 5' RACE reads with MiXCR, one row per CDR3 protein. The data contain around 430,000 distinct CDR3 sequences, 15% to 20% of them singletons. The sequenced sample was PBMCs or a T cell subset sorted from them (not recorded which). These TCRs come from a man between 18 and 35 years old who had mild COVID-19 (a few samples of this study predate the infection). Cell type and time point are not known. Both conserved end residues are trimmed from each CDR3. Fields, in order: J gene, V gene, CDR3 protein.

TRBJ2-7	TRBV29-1	SFTDGSGYEQY
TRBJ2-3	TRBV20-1	SANGQEPDTQY
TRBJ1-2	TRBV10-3	AISESQGSYGYT
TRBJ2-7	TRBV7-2	ASSPQYEQY
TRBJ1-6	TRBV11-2	ASSRRTGIVDNSPLH
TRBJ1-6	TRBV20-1	SARDRGRSSYNSPLH
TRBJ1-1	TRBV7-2	ASSPGGVFAFEAF
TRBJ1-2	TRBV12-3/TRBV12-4	ASSGGADT
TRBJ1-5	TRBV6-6	ASRSQGTDQPQH
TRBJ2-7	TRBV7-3	ASSPSSGANFYEQY
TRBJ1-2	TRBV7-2	ASSPGGLGTYGYT
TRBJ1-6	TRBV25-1	ASSERSGSYNSPLH
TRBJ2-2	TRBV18	ASSPAVPANTGELF
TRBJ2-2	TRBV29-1	SVVSQASRNTGELF
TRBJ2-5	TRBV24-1	ATSVRDQETQY
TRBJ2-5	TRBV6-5	ASSYSGLAGVTQY
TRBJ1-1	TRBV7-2	ASSSTGSTEAF
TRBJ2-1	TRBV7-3	ASSPTGGAVYNEQF
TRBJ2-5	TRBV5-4	ASSWELAGQETQY
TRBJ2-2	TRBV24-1	ATSAQRITNTGELF
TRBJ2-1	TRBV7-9	ASRGERGPRRNEQF
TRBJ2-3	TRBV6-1	ASSEGWGTQY
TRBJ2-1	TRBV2	ASRPGYNEQF
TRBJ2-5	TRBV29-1	SVVAAGAGETQY
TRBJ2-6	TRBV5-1	ASSLGDGHPGANVLT
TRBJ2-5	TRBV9	ASSRGSEGSGETQY
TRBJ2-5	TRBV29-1	SVEAGFETQY
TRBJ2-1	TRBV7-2	ASSLNVGGGPYNEQF
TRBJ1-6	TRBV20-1	SARDRGNGSPLH
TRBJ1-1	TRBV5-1	ASSFQGPNTEAF
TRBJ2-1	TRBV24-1	ATSETDRGEQF
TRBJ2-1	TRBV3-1	ASSQYAGGAYNEQF
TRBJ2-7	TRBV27	ASSFTQTPYEQY
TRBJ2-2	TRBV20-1	SARDAGTSGSTGELF
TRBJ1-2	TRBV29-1	SVEDRAYHGYT
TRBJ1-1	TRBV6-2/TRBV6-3	ASMNRGLTEAF
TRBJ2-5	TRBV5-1	ASSPGANVETQY
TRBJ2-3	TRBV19	ASRSGHRPDTQY
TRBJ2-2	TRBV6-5	ASTIAGGANTGELF
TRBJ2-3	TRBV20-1	SAPVRGLGTDTQY
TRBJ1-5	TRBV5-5	ASSSQGQPQH
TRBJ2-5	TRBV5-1	ASSLDQETQY
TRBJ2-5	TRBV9	ASSAGTSVGETQY
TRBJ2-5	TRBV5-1	ASSRGQGQINQETQY
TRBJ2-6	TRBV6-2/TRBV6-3	ASSTKTSPGANVLT
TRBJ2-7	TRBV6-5	ASSGGLSYEQY
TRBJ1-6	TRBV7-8	ASSLANRAAALH
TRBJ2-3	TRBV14	ASSPRSGGPSTDTQY
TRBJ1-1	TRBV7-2	ASSLERQTEAF
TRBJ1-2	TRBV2	ASPRTSYGYT
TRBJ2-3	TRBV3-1	DSSQDQGAGTDTQY
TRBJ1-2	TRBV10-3	AISEQDYGYT
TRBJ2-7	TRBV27	ATKFGWEQY
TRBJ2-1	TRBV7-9	ASITQRGSSYNEQF
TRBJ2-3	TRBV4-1	ASSLRAGTGGPDTQY
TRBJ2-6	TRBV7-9	ASSSTIGTGATGANVLT
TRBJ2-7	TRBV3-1	ASSQGDRGLGSVDYEQY
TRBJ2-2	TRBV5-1	ASSSGQGAPGELF
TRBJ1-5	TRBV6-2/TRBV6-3	ASSRTVSNQPQH
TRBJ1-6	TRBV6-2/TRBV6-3	ASRPSGGAGINSPLH